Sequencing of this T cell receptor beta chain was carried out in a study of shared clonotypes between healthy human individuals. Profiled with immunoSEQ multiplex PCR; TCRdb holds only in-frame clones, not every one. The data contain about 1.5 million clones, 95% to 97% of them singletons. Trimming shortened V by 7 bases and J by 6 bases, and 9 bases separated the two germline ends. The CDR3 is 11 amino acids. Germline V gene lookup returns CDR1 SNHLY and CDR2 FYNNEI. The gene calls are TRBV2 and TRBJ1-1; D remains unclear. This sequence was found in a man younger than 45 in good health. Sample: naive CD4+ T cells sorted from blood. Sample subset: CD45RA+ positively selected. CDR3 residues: CASIRESEAFF. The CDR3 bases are TGTGCCAGCATAAGGGAGTCTGAAGCTTTCTTT.